This passage covers 7 T cell receptor beta chains from one sample sequenced in a study of blood T cell repertoires in COVID-19. Clones were read by immunoSEQ multiplex PCR, and TCRdb kept only the in-frame ones, dropping some. The table records approximately 93,000 clones, around 79% of them present only once. The specimen sequenced was peripheral blood. These receptors were taken from a woman older than 75 with acute or convalescent COVID-19.

The chain couples TRBV3-1 (or the pseudogene TRBV3-2) to TRBJ1-2; D remains unclear. V gave up 3 bases and J gave up 4 bases, with 9 bases separating them. Per the germline V gene, CDR1 is LGHDT and CDR2 is YNNKEL (reference sequence). This CDR3 has 13 residues. The CDR3 nucleotides are TGTGCCAGCAGCCAGTACTCTACCTATGGCTACACCTTC. It translates to CASSQYSTYGYTF.

The genes are TRBV9 and TRBJ2-1, with 9 nucleotides matching TRBD1. Germline assignment: CDR1 SGDLS and CDR2 YYNGEE. This CDR3 spans 16 amino acids. Trimming took 0 bases from V and 1 from J; bases not matched to a gene: 2. The CDR3 is CASSVGTGDSYNEQFF. CDR3 coding DNA: TGTGCCAGCAGCGTAGGGACAGGGGATTCCTACAATGAGCAGTTCTTC.

V is TRBV27 and J is TRBJ1-2; D may be TRBD1 (6 bases). The CDR3 is made up of 13 amino acids. The V end lost 6 bases, the J end lost 2 bases, and 10 bases lay between the germline ends. CDR1 is MNHEY and CDR2 is SMNVEV in the germline V gene (reference sequence). CDR3 sequence reads: CASSDRSNYGYTF. In DNA form, the CDR3 reads TGTGCCAGCAGCGACAGGAGCAACTATGGCTACACCTTC.

This clone was observed a few times. This chain links TRBV28 with TRBJ1-2, with 7 bases matching TRBD1. Per germline, CDR1 MDHEN and CDR2 SYDVKM. Losses at the gene ends were 4 bases for V and 3 bases for J; bases not matched to a gene: 14. This CDR3 contains 17 residues. The CDR3 nucleotides are TGTGCCAGCAGTTCCCTTCGGACAGGCCAGACCCACTATGGCTACACCTTC. Amino acid sequence: CASSSLRTGQTHYGYTF.

V gene TRBV7-2 combines with J gene TRBJ1-2; 8 bases agree with TRBD1. Germline lookup yields CDR1 SGHTA and CDR2 FQGNSA. This CDR3 spans 14 amino acids. The V and J ends lost 6 bases and 6 bases, in that order; junction bases with no gene match: 9. The CDR3 sequence is CASRKAGGADGYTF. The CDR3 region has the DNA TGTGCCAGCAGGAAGGCAGGGGGCGCCGATGGCTACACCTTC.

CDR3 in DNA: TGTGCCAGCTCAGGCGACAGCTACGAGCAGTACTTC. Translating it yields CASSGDSYEQYF. The rearrangement joins TRBV18 to TRBJ2-7, with TRBD1 as a possible D gene (5 bases). Deletions cut 5 bases from V and 3 bases from J, with 8 bases between. This CDR3 is 12 amino acids long. The germline CDR1 and CDR2 sequences are KGHSH and LQKENI. Together with reference TRBV18 and TRBJ2-7, the CDR3 gives the full variable domain: NAGVMQNPRHLVRRRGQEARLRCSPMKGHSHVYWYRQLPEEGLKFMVYLQKENIIDESGMPKERFSAEFPKEGPSILRIQQVVRGDSAAYFCASSGDSYEQYFGPGTRLTVT.

The chain recombines TRBV5-1 with TRBJ2-5, with TRBD2 identical over 9 bases. The V and J ends lost 6 bases and 2 bases, in that order; junction bases with no gene match: 8. CDR3 size: 15 residues. Germline V gene data show CDR1 as SGHRS and CDR2 as YFSETQ. This CDR3 is CASTPSGGRQETQYF. As DNA, the CDR3 is TGCGCCAGCACGCCCAGCGGGGGGAGACAAGAGACCCAGTACTTC.